This is a list of T cell receptor beta chains from one sample in a study of T cell changes during pregnancy in multiple sclerosis. Generated by immunoSEQ multiplex PCR, the TCRdb table keeps only in-frame clones and is missing some. Counted here are 25,000 to 40,000 clones, roughly 87% occurring once; the ten biggest clones make up 7.9%. The sample here was CD8+ T cells from peripheral blood mononuclear cells, taken before pregnancy. The receptors shown here come from a female donor with multiple sclerosis, enrolled in a pregnancy study. Each CDR3 is given with its conserved first and last residue. A D gene is named only where the DNA matches it firmly. Size values are once, few and many counts, or a class for expanded clones, and some rows have none.

j_call: TRBJ2-1; v_call: TRBV5-6; clone_size: -; d_call: TRBD2; cdr3_aa: CASSLQGLIAGVENEQFF; cdr3_nt: TGTGCCAGCAGCCTCCAAGGTTTAATAGCGGGAGTAGAGAATGAGCAGTTCTTC
j_call: TRBJ2-1; v_call: TRBV5-4; clone_size: -; d_call: -; cdr3_aa: CASSLARRTDNEQFF; cdr3_nt: TGTGCCAGCAGCTTGGCCCGCAGGACAGACAATGAGCAGTTCTTC
j_call: TRBJ2-1; v_call: TRBV6-5; clone_size: -; d_call: -; cdr3_aa: CASSYSTLDNEQFF; cdr3_nt: TGTGCCAGCAGTTACTCGACTCTGGATAATGAGCAGTTCTTC
j_call: TRBJ1-3; v_call: TRBV6-1; clone_size: -; d_call: TRBD1; cdr3_aa: CASSVPRTGSGNTIYF; cdr3_nt: TGTGCCAGCAGTGTCCCACGGACAGGCTCTGGAAACACCATATATTTT
j_call: TRBJ2-5; v_call: TRBV6-6; clone_size: -; d_call: TRBD1; cdr3_aa: CASSGRTGGGRETQYF; cdr3_nt: TGTGCCAGCAGCGGCCGGACAGGGGGGGGTCGAGAGACCCAGTACTTC
j_call: TRBJ2-1; v_call: TRBV27; clone_size: -; d_call: TRBD2; cdr3_aa: CASKGLAGEQFF; cdr3_nt: TGTGCCAGCAAAGGACTAGCGGGAGAGCAGTTCTTC
j_call: TRBJ2-7; v_call: TRBV14; clone_size: once; d_call: TRBD1; cdr3_aa: CASSPMGQIYEQYF; cdr3_nt: TGTGCCAGCAGCCCAATGGGACAGATCTACGAGCAGTACTTC
j_call: TRBJ2-1; v_call: TRBV11-1; clone_size: -; d_call: TRBD2; cdr3_aa: CASSLGSSGYNEQFF; cdr3_nt: TGTGCCAGCAGCTTAGGGTCTAGCGGATACAATGAGCAGTTCTTC
j_call: TRBJ1-5; v_call: TRBV15; clone_size: -; d_call: -; cdr3_aa: CATSTGESNQPQHF; cdr3_nt: TGTGCCACCAGCACGGGGGAAAGCAATCAGCCCCAGCATTTT
j_call: TRBJ2-1; v_call: TRBV6-6; clone_size: -; d_call: TRBD2; cdr3_aa: CASSSLAERDEQFF; cdr3_nt: TGTGCCAGCAGTTCACTAGCGGAGAGGGATGAGCAGTTCTTC
j_call: TRBJ2-3; v_call: TRBV19; clone_size: -; d_call: -; cdr3_aa: CASSEAGWQYF; cdr3_nt: TGTGCCAGTTCAGAGGCGGGATGGCAGTATTTT
j_call: TRBJ2-7; v_call: TRBV5-4; clone_size: once; d_call: -; cdr3_aa: CASSVTVGAYEQYF; cdr3_nt: TGTGCCAGCAGCGTTACGGTCGGGGCCTACGAGCAGTACTTC
j_call: TRBJ2-7; v_call: TRBV4-1; clone_size: -; d_call: TRBD1; cdr3_aa: CASSPDRVSYEQYF; cdr3_nt: TGCGCCAGCAGCCCTGACAGGGTTTCCTACGAGCAGTACTTC
j_call: TRBJ2-4; v_call: TRBV6-1; clone_size: -; d_call: -; cdr3_aa: CASSELGDLAKNIQYF; cdr3_nt: TGTGCCAGCAGTGAACTGGGGGACTTGGCCAAAAACATTCAGTACTTC
j_call: TRBJ2-7; v_call: TRBV7-9; clone_size: few; d_call: -; cdr3_aa: CASSPGGRASPDYEQYF; cdr3_nt: TGTGCCAGCAGCCCCGGGGGTAGGGCGAGTCCCGACTACGAGCAGTACTTC
j_call: TRBJ2-3; v_call: TRBV4-2; clone_size: -; d_call: -; cdr3_aa: CASSQDLPDSGPTDTQYF; cdr3_nt: TGTGCCAGCAGCCAAGATCTTCCAGACTCCGGCCCCACAGATACGCAGTATTTT
j_call: TRBJ2-1; v_call: TRBV6-1; clone_size: -; d_call: -; cdr3_aa: CASSEIMGLRPGNEQFF; cdr3_nt: TGTGCCAGCAGTGAAATCATGGGGCTACGACCGGGCAATGAGCAGTTCTTC
j_call: TRBJ1-4; v_call: TRBV7-8; clone_size: -; d_call: TRBD1; cdr3_aa: CASSSRQGSVKLFF; cdr3_nt: TGTGCCAGCAGCTCCAGACAGGGTAGCGTAAAACTGTTTTTT
j_call: TRBJ2-2; v_call: TRBV2; clone_size: -; d_call: -; cdr3_aa: CASSEREESNTGELFF; cdr3_nt: TGTGCCAGCAGTGAAAGGGAGGAATCGAACACCGGGGAGCTGTTTTTT
j_call: TRBJ2-7; v_call: TRBV28; clone_size: -; d_call: -; cdr3_aa: CASSLGADYEQYF; cdr3_nt: TGTGCCAGCAGCCTAGGGGCAGACTACGAGCAGTACTTC
j_call: TRBJ1-2; v_call: TRBV27; clone_size: -; d_call: -; cdr3_aa: CASSLGAWGPYGYTF; cdr3_nt: TGTGCCAGCAGTTTAGGGGCCTGGGGGCCCTATGGCTACACCTTC
j_call: TRBJ1-6; v_call: TRBV7-9; clone_size: -; d_call: TRBD1; cdr3_aa: CASSFPGQENSPLHF; cdr3_nt: TGTGCCAGCAGCTTCCCAGGACAGGAGAATTCACCCCTCCACTTT
j_call: TRBJ1-6; v_call: TRBV6-5; clone_size: -; d_call: -; cdr3_aa: CASRQGWGELHF; cdr3_nt: TGTGCCAGCAGACAGGGATGGGGCGAGCTCCACTTT
j_call: TRBJ1-5; v_call: TRBV5-6; clone_size: -; d_call: -; cdr3_aa: CASSSQRTGWYQPQHF; cdr3_nt: TGTGCCAGCAGCTCACAACGAACAGGGTGGTATCAGCCCCAGCATTTT
j_call: TRBJ2-7; v_call: TRBV5-1; clone_size: -; d_call: -; cdr3_aa: CASGPGRSYEQYF; cdr3_nt: TGCGCCAGCGGTCCGGGGAGGTCCTACGAGCAGTACTTC
j_call: TRBJ2-1; v_call: TRBV30; clone_size: few; d_call: -; cdr3_aa: CAWSVLADYNEQFF; cdr3_nt: TGTGCCTGGAGTGTACTAGCAGACTACAATGAGCAGTTCTTC
j_call: TRBJ1-1; v_call: TRBV5-1; clone_size: -; d_call: -; cdr3_aa: CASSSTPGTRNTEAFF; cdr3_nt: TGCGCCAGCAGCTCAACGCCCGGGACTCGGAACACTGAAGCTTTCTTT
j_call: TRBJ1-2; v_call: TRBV28; clone_size: -; d_call: TRBD1; cdr3_aa: CASRGQGAKANYGYTF; cdr3_nt: TGTGCCAGCAGGGGACAGGGGGCGAAAGCTAACTATGGCTACACCTTC
j_call: TRBJ2-5; v_call: TRBV11-2; clone_size: -; d_call: -; cdr3_aa: CASSLWLDNQETQYF; cdr3_nt: TGTGCCAGCAGCTTATGGTTAGACAACCAAGAGACCCAGTACTTC
j_call: TRBJ1-6; v_call: TRBV11-1; clone_size: -; d_call: TRBD1; cdr3_aa: CASSLNRGNSPLHF; cdr3_nt: TGTGCCAGCAGCTTAAACAGGGGGAATTCACCCCTCCACTTT
j_call: TRBJ1-2; v_call: TRBV7-9; clone_size: once; d_call: TRBD1; cdr3_aa: CASSNRGGGLGYTF; cdr3_nt: TGTGCCAGCAGCAACAGGGGTGGCGGTCTTGGCTACACCTTC
j_call: TRBJ2-7; v_call: TRBV5-1; clone_size: once; d_call: TRBD2; cdr3_aa: CASSMTSGVSSYEQYF; cdr3_nt: TGCGCCAGCAGCATGACTAGCGGGGTCAGCTCCTACGAGCAGTACTTC
j_call: TRBJ2-1; v_call: TRBV5-8; clone_size: -; d_call: TRBD1; cdr3_aa: CASSTGTGGMDEQFF; cdr3_nt: TGTGCCAGCAGTACCGGGACAGGGGGCATGGATGAGCAGTTCTTC
j_call: TRBJ2-5; v_call: TRBV13; clone_size: -; d_call: TRBD2; cdr3_aa: CASSLGGLAETQYF; cdr3_nt: TGTGCCAGCAGCTTAGGCGGACTAGCCGAGACCCAGTACTTC
j_call: TRBJ1-2; v_call: TRBV19; clone_size: -; d_call: -; cdr3_aa: CASSIGAGNNYGYTF; cdr3_nt: TGTGCCAGTAGTATAGGTGCAGGGAATAACTATGGCTACACCTTC
j_call: TRBJ2-1; v_call: TRBV6-1; clone_size: -; d_call: TRBD2; cdr3_aa: CASSEGVAGNQGEQFF; cdr3_nt: TGTGCCAGCAGTGAAGGGGTAGCGGGAAACCAGGGGGAGCAGTTCTTC
j_call: TRBJ2-7; v_call: TRBV28; clone_size: -; d_call: TRBD2; cdr3_aa: CASSWVGGGIYEQYF; cdr3_nt: TGTGCCAGCAGTTGGGTAGGCGGGGGGATATACGAGCAGTACTTC
j_call: TRBJ2-1; v_call: TRBV27; clone_size: -; d_call: TRBD2; cdr3_aa: CASSLSASGSYNEQFF; cdr3_nt: TGTGCCAGCAGTTTATCGGCTAGCGGGTCCTACAATGAGCAGTTCTTC
j_call: TRBJ2-3; v_call: TRBV27; clone_size: -; d_call: -; cdr3_aa: CASSLRQGRVHTDTQYF; cdr3_nt: TGTGCCAGCAGTTTAAGGCAGGGCAGGGTCCACACAGATACGCAGTATTTT
j_call: TRBJ2-7; v_call: TRBV30; clone_size: -; d_call: -; cdr3_aa: CAWRDYSEQYF; cdr3_nt: TGTGCCTGGAGGGACTATAGCGAGCAGTACTTC
j_call: TRBJ1-6; v_call: TRBV5-5; clone_size: -; d_call: -; cdr3_aa: CASSLSSSGRSYNSPLHF; cdr3_nt: TGTGCCAGCAGCTTGAGTAGTTCCGGCAGGTCCTATAATTCACCCCTCCACTTT
j_call: TRBJ1-2; v_call: TRBV19; clone_size: -; d_call: -; cdr3_aa: CASSISAEGRSGYTF; cdr3_nt: TGTGCCAGTAGTATATCAGCGGAGGGTAGAAGTGGCTACACCTTC
j_call: TRBJ1-1; v_call: TRBV27; clone_size: -; d_call: TRBD1; cdr3_aa: CATKNPGQGNTEAFF; cdr3_nt: TGTGCCACCAAAAACCCGGGACAGGGAAACACTGAAGCTTTCTTT
j_call: TRBJ2-1; v_call: TRBV28; clone_size: -; d_call: TRBD2; cdr3_aa: CASSYPGAGHEQFF; cdr3_nt: TGTGCCAGCAGTTACCCGGGAGCGGGGCATGAGCAGTTCTTC
j_call: TRBJ1-1; v_call: TRBV11-2; clone_size: -; d_call: -; cdr3_aa: CASSLDPAGANTEAFF; cdr3_nt: TGTGCCAGCAGCTTAGATCCGGCAGGGGCGAACACTGAAGCTTTCTTT
j_call: TRBJ2-5; v_call: TRBV2; clone_size: -; d_call: TRBD2; cdr3_aa: CASSIDLGGGGAETQYF; cdr3_nt: TGTGCCAGCAGTATCGACCTAGGGGGCGGGGGGGCCGAGACCCAGTACTTC
j_call: TRBJ2-2; v_call: TRBV12-2; clone_size: -; d_call: -; cdr3_aa: CASRLGGRLAGGYTGELFF; cdr3_nt: TGTGCAAGTCGCTTAGGAGGTCGCCTAGCGGGGGGATACACCGGGGAGCTGTTTTTT
j_call: TRBJ2-1; v_call: TRBV5-6; clone_size: -; d_call: TRBD1; cdr3_aa: CASSPSRGLNEQFF; cdr3_nt: TGTGCCAGCAGCCCATCCAGGGGGCTCAATGAGCAGTTCTTC
j_call: TRBJ2-1; v_call: TRBV11-2; clone_size: -; d_call: TRBD2; cdr3_aa: CASKRTSGGNNEQFF; cdr3_nt: TGTGCCAGCAAAAGGACTAGCGGGGGGAACAATGAGCAGTTCTTC
j_call: TRBJ2-3; v_call: TRBV11-2; clone_size: -; d_call: -; cdr3_aa: CASSFSNTDTQYF; cdr3_nt: TGTGCCAGCAGCTTTTCCAACACAGATACGCAGTATTTT
j_call: TRBJ2-1; v_call: TRBV4-3; clone_size: -; d_call: TRBD1; cdr3_aa: CASSQVQGIDYNEQFF; cdr3_nt: TGCGCCAGCAGCCAAGTACAGGGGATTGACTACAATGAGCAGTTCTTC
j_call: TRBJ2-1; v_call: TRBV9; clone_size: -; d_call: -; cdr3_aa: CASSERTSDNEQFF; cdr3_nt: TGTGCCAGCAGCGAGAGGACATCAGACAATGAGCAGTTCTTC
j_call: TRBJ2-7; v_call: TRBV6-5; clone_size: -; d_call: TRBD2; cdr3_aa: CASSTLAGGSYEQYF; cdr3_nt: TGTGCCAGCAGTACACTAGCGGGAGGTTCATACGAGCAGTACTTC
j_call: TRBJ2-3; v_call: TRBV19; clone_size: -; d_call: TRBD1; cdr3_aa: CASRDRGTGEGVSTDTQYF; cdr3_nt: TGTGCCAGTAGAGACCGGGGGACAGGGGAAGGCGTAAGCACAGATACGCAGTATTTT
j_call: TRBJ2-2; v_call: TRBV5-1; clone_size: -; d_call: TRBD1; cdr3_aa: CASSSGTGGTGELFF; cdr3_nt: TGCGCCAGCAGCTCCGGGACAGGTGGAACCGGGGAGCTGTTTTTT